This T cell receptor (beta chain) was obtained from a study of blood T cell repertoires in COVID-19. In the study overall: Sources were T cells, B-cell-depleted T cells, or PBMCs; the material itself was cDNA or gDNA.

Measured with immunoSEQ multiplex PCR; TCRdb has only the in-frame clones, and not every one. The sample records 200,000 to 250,000 clones, about 87% being singletons. The CDR3 is made up of 11 amino acids. Germline CDR1 and CDR2: WNHNN and SYGVQD (reference sequence). As to this clone: Germline and junction disagree at one end, which may indicate a read error.

Sequencing was carried out using PBMCs or T cells enriched from blood (not recorded which). The chain couples TRBV10-1 to TRBJ2-7, with TRBD2 matching 7 bases. This clonotype was obtained from a man between 18 and 35 years old with acute COVID-19. CDR3 residues: CPRPREETQYF. The CDR3, as DNA: TGCCCCAGACCACGGGAGGAGACGCAGTACTTC.